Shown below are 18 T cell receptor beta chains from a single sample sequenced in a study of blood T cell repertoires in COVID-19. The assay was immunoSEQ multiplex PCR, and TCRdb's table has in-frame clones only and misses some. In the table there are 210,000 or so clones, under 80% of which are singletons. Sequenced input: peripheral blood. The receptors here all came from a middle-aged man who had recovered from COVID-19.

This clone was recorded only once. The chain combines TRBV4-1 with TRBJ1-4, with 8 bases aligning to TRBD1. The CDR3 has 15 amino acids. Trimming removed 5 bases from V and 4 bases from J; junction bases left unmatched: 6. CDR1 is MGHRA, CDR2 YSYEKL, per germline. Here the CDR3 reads CASSRQGASNEKLFF. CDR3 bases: TGCGCCAGCAGCAGGCAGGGGGCGAGTAATGAAAAACTGTTTTTT.

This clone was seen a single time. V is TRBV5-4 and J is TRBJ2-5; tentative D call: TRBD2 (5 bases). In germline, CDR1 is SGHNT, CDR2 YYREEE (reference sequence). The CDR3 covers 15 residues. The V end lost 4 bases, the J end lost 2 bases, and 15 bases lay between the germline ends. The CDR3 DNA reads TGTGCCAGCAGCCTGCCCGGGGAGTTACAAGAGACCCAGTACTTC. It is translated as CASSLPGELQETQYF.

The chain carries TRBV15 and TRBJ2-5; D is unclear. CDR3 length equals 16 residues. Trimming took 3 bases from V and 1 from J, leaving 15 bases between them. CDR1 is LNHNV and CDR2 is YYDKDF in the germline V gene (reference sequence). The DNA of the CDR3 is TGTGCCACCAGCAGTAATCCGACTGGAACCCAAGAGACCCAGTACTTC. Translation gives CATSSNPTGTQETQYF. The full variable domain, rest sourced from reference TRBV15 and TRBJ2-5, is DAMVIQNPRYQVTQFGKPVTLSCSQTLNHNVMYWYQQKSSQAPKLLFHYYDKDFNNEADTPDNFQSRRPNTSFCFLDIRSPGLGDTAMYLCATSSNPTGTQETQYFGPGTRLLVL.

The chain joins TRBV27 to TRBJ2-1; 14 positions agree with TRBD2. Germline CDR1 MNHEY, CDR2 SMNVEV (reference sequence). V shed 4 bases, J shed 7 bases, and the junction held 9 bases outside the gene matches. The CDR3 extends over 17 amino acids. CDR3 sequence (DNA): TGTGCCAGCAGTTCCCGAGGGACTAGCGGGAGCCGGAATGAGCAGTTCTTC. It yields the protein CASSSRGTSGSRNEQFF.

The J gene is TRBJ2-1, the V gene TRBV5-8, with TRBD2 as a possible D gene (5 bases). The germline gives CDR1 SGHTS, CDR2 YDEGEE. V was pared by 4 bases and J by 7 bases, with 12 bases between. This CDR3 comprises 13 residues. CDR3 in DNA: TGTGCCAGCAGCCCTCGGACGGGAAATGAGCAGTTCTTC. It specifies CASSPRTGNEQFF.

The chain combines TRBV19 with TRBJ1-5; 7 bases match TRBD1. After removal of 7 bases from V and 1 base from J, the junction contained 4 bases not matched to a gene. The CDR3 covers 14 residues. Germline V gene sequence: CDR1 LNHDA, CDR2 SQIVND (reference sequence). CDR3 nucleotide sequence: TGTGCCAGTAAATGGGGACAGAGCAATCAGCCCCAGCATTTT. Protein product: CASKWGQSNQPQHF.

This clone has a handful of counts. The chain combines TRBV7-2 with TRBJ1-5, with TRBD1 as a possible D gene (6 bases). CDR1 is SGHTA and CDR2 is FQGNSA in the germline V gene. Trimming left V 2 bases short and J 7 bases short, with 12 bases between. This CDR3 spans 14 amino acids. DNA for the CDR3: TGTGCCAGCAGCTTAAACAGGGTACGGCAGCCCCAGCATTTT. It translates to CASSLNRVRQPQHF.

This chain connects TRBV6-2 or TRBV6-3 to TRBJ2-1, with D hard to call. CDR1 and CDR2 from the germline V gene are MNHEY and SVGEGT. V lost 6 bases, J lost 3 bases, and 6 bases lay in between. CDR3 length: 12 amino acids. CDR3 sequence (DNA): TGTGCCAGCAGCTTCCACTACAATGAGCAGTTCTTC. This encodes CASSFHYNEQFF.

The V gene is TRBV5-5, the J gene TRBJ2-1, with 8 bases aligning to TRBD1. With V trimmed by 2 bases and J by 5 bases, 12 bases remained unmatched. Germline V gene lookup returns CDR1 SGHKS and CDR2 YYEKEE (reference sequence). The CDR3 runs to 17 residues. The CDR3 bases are TGTGCCAGCAGCTTATACTGGACAGGGCAATCCGACAATGAGCAGTTCTTC. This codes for CASSLYWTGQSDNEQFF.

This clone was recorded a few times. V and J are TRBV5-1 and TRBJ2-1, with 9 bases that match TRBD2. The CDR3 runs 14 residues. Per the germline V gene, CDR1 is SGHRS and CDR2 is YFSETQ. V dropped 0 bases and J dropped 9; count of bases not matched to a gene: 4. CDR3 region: CASSLDLAGREQFF. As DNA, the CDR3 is TGCGCCAGCAGCTTGGACCTAGCGGGGCGTGAGCAGTTCTTC.

CDR3 residues: CASSLVLAGTDTQYF. The CDR3 DNA sequence: TGTGCCAGCAGCTTGGTACTAGCGGGGACAGATACGCAGTATTTT. This chain joins TRBV5-4 and TRBJ2-3; TRBD2 matches at 10 bases. Germline values: CDR1 SGHNT, CDR2 YYREEE (reference sequence). The length of the CDR3 is 15 residues. With 0 bases clipped from V and 3 bases from J, the junction kept 1 base outside the gene matches.

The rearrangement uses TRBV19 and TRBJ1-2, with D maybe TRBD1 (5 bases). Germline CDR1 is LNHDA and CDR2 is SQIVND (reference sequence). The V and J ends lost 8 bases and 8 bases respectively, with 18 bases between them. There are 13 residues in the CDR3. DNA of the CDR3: TGTGCCAGTGAGACGGATCGGGGGGACGGCTACACCTTC. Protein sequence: CASETDRGDGYTF.

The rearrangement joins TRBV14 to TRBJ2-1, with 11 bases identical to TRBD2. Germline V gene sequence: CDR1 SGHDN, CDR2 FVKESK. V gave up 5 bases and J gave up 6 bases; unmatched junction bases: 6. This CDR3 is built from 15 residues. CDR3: CASSNLGTSGNEQFF. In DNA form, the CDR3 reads TGTGCCAGCAGCAACCTGGGGACTAGCGGCAATGAGCAGTTCTTC.

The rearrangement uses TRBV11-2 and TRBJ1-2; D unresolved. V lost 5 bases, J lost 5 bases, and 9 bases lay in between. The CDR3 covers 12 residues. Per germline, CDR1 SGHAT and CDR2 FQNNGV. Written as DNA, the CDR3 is TGTGCCAGCAGCGAAGTGGCTTATGGCTACACCTTC. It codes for CASSEVAYGYTF.

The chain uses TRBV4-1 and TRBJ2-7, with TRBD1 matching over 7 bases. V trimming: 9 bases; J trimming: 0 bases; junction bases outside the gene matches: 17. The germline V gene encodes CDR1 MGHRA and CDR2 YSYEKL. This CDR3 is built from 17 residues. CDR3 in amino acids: CARGRGTARLASYEQYF. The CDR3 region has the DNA TGCGCCAGAGGTAGGGGGACAGCCAGATTAGCCTCCTACGAGCAGTACTTC.

The CDR3 spells CASTLGTDPPPEAFF. The CDR3 nucleotides read TGTGCCAGCACCCTAGGGACAGATCCCCCCCCTGAAGCTTTCTTT. This rearrangement joins TRBV28 to TRBJ1-1, with 7 positions matching TRBD1. Germline CDR1 is MDHEN and CDR2 is SYDVKM. There are 15 residues in the CDR3. Trimming at V came to 7 bases and at J to 6 bases, leaving 14 bases not matched to a gene.

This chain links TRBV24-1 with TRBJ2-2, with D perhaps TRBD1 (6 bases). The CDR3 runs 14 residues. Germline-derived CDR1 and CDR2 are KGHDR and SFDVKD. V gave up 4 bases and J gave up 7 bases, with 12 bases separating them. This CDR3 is CATSEYQGIGELFF. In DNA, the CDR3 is TGTGCCACCAGTGAATACCAGGGGATCGGGGAGCTGTTTTTT.

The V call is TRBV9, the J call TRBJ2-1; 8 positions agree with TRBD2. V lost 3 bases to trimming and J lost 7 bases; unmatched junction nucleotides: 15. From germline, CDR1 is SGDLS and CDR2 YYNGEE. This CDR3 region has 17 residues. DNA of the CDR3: TGTGCCAGCAGCGCCGCGGTAGGGACTAGTTTTCGGAATGAGCAGTTCTTC. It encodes CASSAAVGTSFRNEQFF.